The 21 T cell receptor beta chains below were found in one sample sequenced in a study of monozygotic twins with cystic fibrosis. Sequenced by immunoSEQ multiplex PCR; TCRdb stores in-frame clones only, minus some. The sample has around 30,000 clones; 80% to 95% are singletons. What was sequenced was blood. These receptors originate from a girl aged 2 to 10 with cystic fibrosis.

The chain combines TRBV30 with TRBJ2-3, with D perhaps TRBD2 (5 bases). The germline V and J ends were trimmed by 2 bases and 10 bases, with 10 bases remaining between them. The CDR3 is 11 residues long. The V gene's germline CDR1 is GTSNPN and CDR2 SVGIG (reference sequence). CDR3 loop: CAWSPGSAQYF. CDR3 sequence (DNA): TGTGCCTGGAGTCCGGGAAGCGCGCAGTATTTT.

V is TRBV6-5 and J is TRBJ1-2, with D unresolved. The CDR3 covers 14 residues. Trimming pared 6 bases from V and 8 bases from J, leaving 19 bases between. Germline lookup yields CDR1 MNHEY and CDR2 SVGAGI. The CDR3 DNA follows: TGTGCCAGCAGCAAAGCATCTGGGTTCGGCGGCTACACCTTC. Translation: CASSKASGFGGYTF.

This rearrangement joins TRBV7-6 to TRBJ1-6; D perhaps matches TRBD1 (6 bases). V lost 1 base and J lost 11, with 15 bases in between. Germline CDR1 SGHVS, CDR2 FNYEAQ. The CDR3 contains 15 residues. CDR3 DNA sequence: TGTGCCAGCAGCTTAGGAGAAGGGGGAAGAACACCCCTCCACTTT. Protein product: CASSLGEGGRTPLHF.

The rearrangement joins TRBV19 to TRBJ1-1; TRBD1 matches 7 bases. Germline V CDR1 and CDR2: LNHDA, SQIVND (reference sequence). The V segment lost 5 bases and the J segment 4 bases; nucleotides outside the gene matches: 7. The CDR3 has 14 amino acids. The CDR3 sequence: CASSSDRVGTEAFF. The CDR3 coding sequence is TGTGCCAGTAGTTCTGACAGGGTTGGCACTGAAGCTTTCTTT.

The chain couples TRBV5-4 to TRBJ1-1, with 7 bases matching TRBD1. Germline V gene sequence: CDR1 SGHNT, CDR2 YYREEE (reference sequence). V lost 3 bases and J lost 0; bases outside the gene matches: 14. The CDR3 is made up of 18 amino acids. The CDR3 nucleotides are TGTGCCAGCAGCTCTGGAGGGGGACAGTTTGTTATGAACACTGAAGCTTTCTTT. Protein product: CASSSGGGQFVMNTEAFF. The full variable domain, its missing parts supplied by reference TRBV5-4 and TRBJ1-1, is ETGVTQSPTHLIKTRGQQVTLRCSSQSGHNTVSWYQQALGQGPQFIFQYYREEENGRGNFPPRFSGLQFPNYSSELNVNALELDDSALYLCASSSGGGQFVMNTEAFFGQGTRLTVV.

The chain recombines TRBV29-1 with TRBJ2-1; no reliable D call. The CDR3 spans 13 residues. The ends were cut back, 7 bases at V and 3 bases at J, with 13 bases in the middle. Germline values: CDR1 SQVTM, CDR2 ANQGSEA. CDR3 DNA sequence: TGCAGCGCCCGAGGACGCTTCTACAATGAGCAGTTCTTC. This codes for CSARGRFYNEQFF.

The chain carries TRBV18 and TRBJ1-4; TRBD1 is a possible D gene (5 bases). This CDR3 has 15 amino acids. The V and J ends lost 3 bases and 0 bases respectively, with 8 bases between them. The V gene's germline CDR1 is KGHSH and CDR2 LQKENI. CDR3 sequence: CASSPTAATNEKLFF. CDR3 nucleotide sequence: TGTGCCAGCTCACCGACAGCAGCAACTAATGAAAAACTGTTTTTT.

CDR3 DNA: TGTGCCTGGAGTGTAGCGCGGGGTACACCCTACGAGCAGTACTTC. Its translation is CAWSVARGTPYEQYF. The J gene is TRBJ2-7, the V gene TRBV30; D perhaps matches TRBD2 (6 bases). Trimming shortened V by 0 bases and J by 2 bases, and 14 bases separated the two germline ends. This CDR3 region has 15 residues. Germline values: CDR1 GTSNPN, CDR2 SVGIG (reference sequence).

This clone appeared a few times. CDR3: CASSSRPKGNTEAFF. The CDR3 DNA follows: TGTGCCAGCAGCAGCAGACCAAAAGGGAACACTGAAGCTTTCTTT. This chain connects TRBV21-1 to TRBJ1-1. TRBV21-1 counts as a pseudogene. This CDR3 spans 15 amino acids.

This chain connects TRBV7-2 to TRBJ2-7; D call uncertain. The germline gives CDR1 SGHTA, CDR2 FQGNSA. The CDR3 loop spans 14 amino acids. Between the trimmed V and J ends, which lost 3 bases and 0 bases, there was a span of 9 bases. CDR3 sequence reads: CASSLVGSSYEQYF. The CDR3 nucleotides are TGTGCCAGCAGCTTGGTTGGAAGCTCCTACGAGCAGTACTTC.

The V call is TRBV4-2, the J call TRBJ1-2; possibly TRBD1 for D (5 bases). CDR3 size: 20 residues. The V end was cut by 0 bases, the J end by 3 bases, with 26 bases between. The germline V gene encodes CDR1 LGHNA and CDR2 YNFKEQ. The CDR3 loop reads CASSQDLLGGVGTMHYGYTF. CDR3 sequence (DNA): TGTGCCAGCAGCCAAGATCTTTTAGGAGGGGTGGGTACAATGCACTATGGCTACACCTTC.

The gene calls are TRBV30 and TRBJ2-1, with 7 bases identical to TRBD2. Germline V gene sequence: CDR1 GTSNPN, CDR2 SVGIG (reference sequence). The CDR3 is made up of 14 amino acids. V lost 4 bases and J lost 4; bases outside the gene matches: 7. The CDR3 region is CAWMGRESYNEQFF. The DNA for the CDR3 is TGTGCCTGGATGGGGCGGGAGTCGTACAATGAGCAGTTCTTC.

The genes are TRBV10-1 and TRBJ1-3; 8 bases agree with TRBD1. The CDR3 loop spans 15 amino acids. The germline V gene encodes CDR1 WNHNN and CDR2 SYGVQD (reference sequence). Trimming removed 6 bases from V and 2 bases from J; junction bases left unmatched: 6. As DNA, the CDR3 is TGCGCCAGCAGCCAGGGGACAGGCACTGGAAACACCATATATTTT. Amino acids: CASSQGTGTGNTIYF.

V is TRBV4-1 and J is TRBJ2-1; 8 nucleotides line up with TRBD1. This CDR3 region has 15 residues. Germline CDR1 and CDR2: MGHRA and YSYEKL. With 4 bases clipped from V and 6 bases from J, the junction kept 8 bases outside the gene matches. In DNA, the CDR3 is TGCGCCAGCAGCCTAGAGGACAGGGCCCTCAATGAGCAGTTCTTC. Protein sequence: CASSLEDRALNEQFF.

The chain combines TRBV14 with TRBJ1-2; D not certain. V was cut by 0 bases and J by 2 bases, with 7 bases left in between. The germline V gene encodes CDR1 SGHDN and CDR2 FVKESK. This CDR3 is built from 14 residues. CDR3 loop: CASSQDVGNYGYTF. As DNA, the CDR3 is TGTGCCAGCAGCCAAGATGTGGGGAACTATGGCTACACCTTC.

This chain joins TRBV7-9 and TRBJ1-5; D remains ambiguous. The CDR3 is 13 amino acids. Looked up from germline, CDR1 is SEHNR and CDR2 is FQNEAQ (reference sequence). V was cut by 0 bases and J by 6 bases, with 6 bases left in between. In DNA form, the CDR3 reads TGTGCCAGCAGCTTAGCTGTGGGTCAGCCCCAGCATTTT. It encodes CASSLAVGQPQHF.

This sequence joins TRBV2 and TRBJ2-1; D ambiguous. The CDR3 extends over 13 amino acids. Germline CDR1 and CDR2: SNHLY and FYNNEI. Trimming removed 3 bases at V and 2 bases at J, with 5 bases between. CDR3 loop: CASSETTYNEQFF. CDR3 in DNA: TGTGCCAGCAGTGAGACGACCTACAATGAGCAGTTCTTC.

The chain has TRBV13 and TRBJ2-2; D remains ambiguous. Trimming shortened V by 4 bases and J by 3 bases, and 3 bases separated the two germline ends. Germline V gene lookup returns CDR1 PRHDT and CDR2 FYEKMQ (reference sequence). This CDR3 is 12 amino acids long. In DNA, the CDR3 is TGTGCCAGCAGCTCCCACACCGGGGAGCTGTTTTTT. Protein: CASSSHTGELFF.

CDR3 nucleotides: TGTGCCAGCAGAATAGGGGGCTCCGGGGAGACCCAGTACTTC. This encodes CASRIGGSGETQYF. J is TRBJ2-5 and V is TRBV6-5; the match to TRBD1 covers 7 bases. The CDR3 has 14 residues. Germline V CDR1 and CDR2: MNHEY, SVGAGI. J lost 5 bases, V lost 6 bases, and 9 bases had no gene match.

The chain joins TRBV29-1 to TRBJ2-1; 8 bases are a match to TRBD2. The germline gives CDR1 SQVTM, CDR2 ANQGSEA. Trimming took 5 bases from V and 4 from J; bases not matched to a gene: 7. The CDR3 extends over 14 amino acids. The CDR3 coding sequence is TGCAGCGTTAGGCGGGGGGCGAAGTACAATGAGCAGTTCTTC. It specifies CSVRRGAKYNEQFF.

V and J are TRBV29-1 and TRBJ2-6; 9 bases line up with TRBD1. Germline trimming cut 0 bases from V and 4 bases from J; bases unmatched to any gene: 13. CDR3 length equals 19 residues. Germline CDR1 SQVTM, CDR2 ANQGSEA. CDR3 nucleotide sequence: TGCAGCGTTGAAGAACGGACAGGGGAATTTTGGTCGGGGGCCAACGTCCTGACTTTC. It is translated as CSVEERTGEFWSGANVLTF.